A selection of T cell receptor beta chains follows, all from one sample in a study of CD8 T cells in Susac syndrome. In TCRdb, the immunoSEQ multiplex PCR reads were re-called with MiXCR into one record per CDR3 protein. The sample has roughly 130,000 distinct CDR3 sequences, over 90% seen once. The source material was CD4+ T cells from PBMCs. The source of these receptors is a human donor in good health. CDR3s include the opening cysteine and the closing phenylalanine or tryptophan. A D gene is named only where the DNA matches it firmly. Some rows have no size entry. The others give once, few or many, or a class for an expanded clone.

clone size: .; V gene: TRBV28; D gene: .; J gene: TRBJ2-1; CDR3 protein: CASRGALGEVYEQFF; CDR3 DNA: TGTGCCAGCAGGGGCGCCCTAGGTGAGGTTTATGAGCAGTTCTTC
clone size: .; V gene: TRBV24-1; D gene: .; J gene: TRBJ2-1; CDR3 protein: CATSDPGRSYNEQFF; CDR3 DNA: TGTGCCACCAGTGATCCGGGACGCTCCTACAATGAGCAGTTCTTC
clone size: .; V gene: TRBV3-1; D gene: .; J gene: TRBJ1-1; CDR3 protein: CASRLATGNTEAFF; CDR3 DNA: TGTGCCAGCAGGCTTGCTACAGGGAACACTGAAGCTTTCTTT
clone size: .; V gene: TRBV29-1; D gene: TRBD2; J gene: TRBJ2-1; CDR3 protein: CSVTPGTSGYEQFF; CDR3 DNA: TGCAGCGTTACACCCGGGACTAGCGGGTACGAGCAGTTCTTC
clone size: .; V gene: TRBV6-5; D gene: .; J gene: TRBJ2-1; CDR3 protein: CASSPRLTAFNEQFF; CDR3 DNA: TGTGCCAGCAGTCCCAGATTGACAGCTTTCAATGAGCAGTTCTTC
clone size: .; V gene: TRBV7-2; D gene: .; J gene: TRBJ2-5; CDR3 protein: CASSLSRALQETQYF; CDR3 DNA: TGTGCCAGCAGCTTATCCAGGGCCCTACAAGAGACCCAGTACTTC
clone size: .; V gene: TRBV29-1; D gene: .; J gene: TRBJ1-2; CDR3 protein: CSVVRPSGGYTF; CDR3 DNA: TGCAGCGTCGTCCGGCCATCGGGGGGCTACACCTTC
clone size: .; V gene: TRBV18; D gene: TRBD1; J gene: TRBJ2-5; CDR3 protein: CASSPSGTGGETQYF; CDR3 DNA: TGTGCCAGCTCCCCGTCCGGGACAGGGGGCGAGACCCAGTACTTC
clone size: .; V gene: TRBV11-2; D gene: .; J gene: TRBJ2-5; CDR3 protein: CASSLEGFAETQYF; CDR3 DNA: TGTGCCAGCAGCTTAGAGGGATTCGCCGAGACCCAGTACTTC
clone size: .; V gene: TRBV29-1; D gene: TRBD1; J gene: TRBJ2-1; CDR3 protein: CSVEVDRAEQFF; CDR3 DNA: TGCAGCGTTGAGGTGGACAGGGCCGAGCAGTTCTTC
clone size: few; V gene: TRBV19; D gene: .; J gene: TRBJ1-1; CDR3 protein: CASSSGTVNTEAFF; CDR3 DNA: TGTGCCAGTAGCTCCGGGACGGTGAACACTGAAGCTTTCTTT
clone size: .; V gene: TRBV12-3/TRBV12-4; D gene: .; J gene: TRBJ2-3; CDR3 protein: CASSLSSLYTDTQYF; CDR3 DNA: TGTGCCAGCAGTTTATCCTCGCTGTACACAGATACGCAGTATTTT
clone size: .; V gene: TRBV5-1; D gene: .; J gene: TRBJ2-2; CDR3 protein: CASSVQGEGELFF; CDR3 DNA: TGCGCCAGCAGTGTACAAGGTGAAGGGGAGCTGTTTTTT
clone size: .; V gene: TRBV6-6; D gene: .; J gene: TRBJ2-1; CDR3 protein: CASGAGQGEQFF; CDR3 DNA: TGTGCCAGCGGCGCAGGGCAAGGTGAGCAGTTCTTC
clone size: .; V gene: TRBV29-1; D gene: TRBD2; J gene: TRBJ2-3; CDR3 protein: CSSGLAGPPDTQYF; CDR3 DNA: TGCAGCTCCGGACTAGCGGGACCCCCAGATACGCAGTATTTT
clone size: .; V gene: TRBV6-1; D gene: .; J gene: TRBJ2-5; CDR3 protein: CASSRGGGTGKQETQYF; CDR3 DNA: TGTGCCAGCAGTCGAGGAGGGGGCACGGGAAAACAAGAGACCCAGTACTTC
clone size: .; V gene: TRBV3-1; D gene: TRBD2; J gene: TRBJ2-7; CDR3 protein: CASSQLLPGLAGGYEQYF; CDR3 DNA: TGTGCCAGCAGCCAACTGCTACCGGGACTAGCGGGAGGGTACGAGCAGTACTTC
clone size: .; V gene: TRBV15; D gene: TRBD2; J gene: TRBJ2-2; CDR3 protein: CATSRDRASGRNGELFF; CDR3 DNA: TGTGCCACCAGCAGAGATCGGGCTAGCGGGAGAAACGGGGAGCTGTTTTTT
clone size: .; V gene: TRBV19; D gene: TRBD2; J gene: TRBJ2-3; CDR3 protein: CASSRGTSKDTQYF; CDR3 DNA: TGTGCCAGTAGTAGGGGGACTAGCAAAGATACGCAGTATTTT
clone size: .; V gene: TRBV28; D gene: TRBD1; J gene: TRBJ2-5; CDR3 protein: CASSLPRGSLETQYF; CDR3 DNA: TGTGCCAGCAGTTTACCCAGGGGGTCATTAGAGACCCAGTACTTC
clone size: .; V gene: TRBV7-2; D gene: .; J gene: TRBJ2-4; CDR3 protein: CASSLDAGAKAKNIQYF; CDR3 DNA: TGTGCCAGCAGCTTAGACGCGGGGGCAAAGGCCAAAAACATTCAGTACTTC
clone size: .; V gene: TRBV7-2; D gene: .; J gene: TRBJ2-2; CDR3 protein: CASSLVARSVGELFF; CDR3 DNA: TGTGCCAGCAGCTTAGTTGCTAGATCGGTCGGGGAGCTGTTTTTT
clone size: .; V gene: TRBV28; D gene: .; J gene: TRBJ1-5; CDR3 protein: CASRYEQQPQHF; CDR3 DNA: TGTGCCAGCAGATACGAACAGCAGCCCCAGCATTTT
clone size: .; V gene: TRBV20-1; D gene: .; J gene: TRBJ2-7; CDR3 protein: CSAPRQASKQYF; CDR3 DNA: TGCAGTGCTCCCCGACAGGCAAGTAAGCAGTACTTC
clone size: .; V gene: TRBV12-3/TRBV12-4; D gene: .; J gene: TRBJ2-1; CDR3 protein: CASSLDGNSYNEQFF; CDR3 DNA: TGTGCCAGCAGCCTGGACGGAAACTCCTACAATGAGCAGTTCTTC
clone size: .; V gene: TRBV18; D gene: .; J gene: TRBJ1-4; CDR3 protein: CASSPPGVRSDGYEKLFF; CDR3 DNA: TGTGCCAGCTCACCACCGGGGGTCCGATCAGATGGGTATGAAAAACTGTTTTTT
clone size: .; V gene: TRBV19; D gene: TRBD1; J gene: TRBJ2-7; CDR3 protein: CASSTPGTDSYEQYF; CDR3 DNA: TGTGCCAGTAGTACGCCCGGGACAGACTCCTACGAGCAGTACTTC
clone size: once; V gene: TRBV3-1; D gene: .; J gene: TRBJ1-1; CDR3 protein: CASSPLAQNTEAFF; CDR3 DNA: TGTGCCAGCAGCCCACTGGCCCAGAACACTGAAGCTTTCTTT